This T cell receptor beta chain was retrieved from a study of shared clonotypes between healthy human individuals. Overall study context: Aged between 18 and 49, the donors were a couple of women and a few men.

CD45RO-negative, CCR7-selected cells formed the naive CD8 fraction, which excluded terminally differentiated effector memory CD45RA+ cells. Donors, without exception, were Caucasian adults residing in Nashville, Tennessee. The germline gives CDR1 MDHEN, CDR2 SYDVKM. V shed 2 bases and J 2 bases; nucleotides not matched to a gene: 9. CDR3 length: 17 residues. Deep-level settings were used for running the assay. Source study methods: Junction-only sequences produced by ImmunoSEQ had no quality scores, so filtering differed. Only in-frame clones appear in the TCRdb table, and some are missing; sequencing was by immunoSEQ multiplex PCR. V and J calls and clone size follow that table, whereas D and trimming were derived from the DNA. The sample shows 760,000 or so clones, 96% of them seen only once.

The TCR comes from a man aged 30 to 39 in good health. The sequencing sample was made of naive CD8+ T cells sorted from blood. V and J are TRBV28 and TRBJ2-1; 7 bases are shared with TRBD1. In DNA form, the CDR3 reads TGTGCCAGCAGTTTACGAACACGGACAGGCCCCTACAATGAGCAGTTCTTC. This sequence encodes CASSLRTRTGPYNEQFF.